These 23 T cell receptor beta chains were all obtained from the same sample, sequenced in a study of shared clonotypes between healthy human individuals. Profiled with immunoSEQ multiplex PCR; TCRdb holds only in-frame clones, not every one. The sample lists about 470,000 clones, about 85% occurring once. The sample comprised PBMCs. These receptors all come from a middle-aged woman in good health. Some clones in this sample may be carry-over from other donors' samples.

The CDR3 is CASVKFGTGASNYGYTF. CDR3 coding DNA: TGTGCCAGCGTAAAGTTCGGGACAGGGGCCTCTAACTATGGCTACACCTTC. The J gene is TRBJ1-2, the V gene TRBV2; 10 bases align to TRBD1. Germline CDR1 is SNHLY and CDR2 is FYNNEI. Losses at the gene ends were 8 bases for V and 0 bases for J; bases not matched to a gene: 12. This CDR3 is 17 amino acids long.

V and J are TRBV30 and TRBJ1-3; 8 nucleotides agree with TRBD1. Looked up from germline, CDR1 is GTSNPN and CDR2 is SVGIG (reference sequence). The CDR3 has 17 amino acids. Trimming cost V 0 bases and J 4 bases; bases outside gene matches: 11. CDR3: CAWSVLPGGAGGNTIYF. The CDR3 region has the DNA TGTGCCTGGAGTGTACTCCCAGGGGGCGCGGGCGGAAACACCATATATTTT.

The chain combines TRBV7-2 with TRBJ1-2; tentatively, D is TRBD1 (5 bases). V was cut by 5 bases and J by 8 bases, with 18 bases left in between. Germline V gives CDR1 SGHTA, CDR2 FQGNSA. The CDR3 length is 14 residues. The CDR3 coding sequence is TGTGCCAGCAGCAATTCGGTGAGGGGTCGCGGCTACACCTTC. It yields the protein CASSNSVRGRGYTF. Full variable domain (rest looked up from reference TRBV7-2 and TRBJ1-2): GAGVSQSPSNKVTEKGKDVELRCDPISGHTALYWYRQSLGQGLEFLIYFQGNSAPDKSGLPSDRFSAERTGGSVSTLTIQRTQQEDSAVYLCASSNSVRGRGYTFGSGTRLTVV.

The chain employs TRBV10-3 and TRBJ1-2; D unclear. V lost 3 bases and J lost 7, with 12 bases in between. The CDR3 runs to 13 residues. Germline values: CDR1 ENHRY, CDR2 SYGVKD. The CDR3 loop reads CAISEEGIGGYTF. CDR3 nucleotides: TGTGCCATCAGTGAAGAAGGAATTGGTGGCTACACCTTC.

The gene calls are TRBV21-1 and TRBJ2-4; the D call in the table, TRBD2, was not verified against the DNA. TRBV21-1 is classified as a pseudogene. CDR3 size: 17 residues. The DNA of the CDR3 is TGTGCCAGCAGCCCCGGGGTCTTCAAGTCAACCAAAAACATTCAGTACTTC. Its translation is CASSPGVFKSTKNIQYF.

This clone was seen only once. This chain connects TRBV28 to TRBJ1-2, with a weak D call TRBD1 (5 bases). Between the trimmed V and J ends, which lost 1 base and 5 bases, there was a span of 14 bases. Germline lookup yields CDR1 MDHEN and CDR2 SYDVKM. This CDR3 has 15 residues. The CDR3 DNA sequence: TGTGCCAGCAGTTTATTGGGGGAGGGAGGTTATGGCTACACCTTC. This sequence encodes CASSLLGEGGYGYTF.

The J gene is TRBJ2-1, the V gene TRBV5-5; 7 nucleotides line up with TRBD1. V lost 5 bases and J lost 4; bases outside the gene matches: 6. The CDR3 contains 14 residues. Germline CDR1 SGHKS, CDR2 YYEKEE (reference sequence). As DNA, the CDR3 is TGTGCCAGCAGAACCGGGACAGAATACAATGAGCAGTTCTTC. Residues: CASRTGTEYNEQFF. Combining the CDR3 with reference TRBV5-5 and TRBJ2-1 gives the whole variable domain DAGVTQSPTHLIKTRGQQVTLRCSPISGHKSVSWYQQVLGQGPQFIFQYYEKEERGRGNFPDRFSARQFPNYSSELNVNALLLGDSALYLCASRTGTEYNEQFFGPGTRLTVL.

The rearrangement links TRBV9 to TRBJ2-2; 9 positions match TRBD2. The germline V gene has CDR1 SGDLS and CDR2 YYNGEE. CDR3 length equals 15 residues. V shed 7 bases, J shed 0 bases, and the junction held 4 bases outside the gene matches. In DNA form, the CDR3 reads TGTGCCAGCCAGGTAGCGGGAGCGAACACCGGGGAGCTGTTTTTT. This gives the protein CASQVAGANTGELFF.

This rearrangement joins TRBV5-4 to TRBJ2-1; maybe TRBD2 (5 bases). This CDR3 is built from 14 residues. V lost 1 base, J lost 3 bases, and 8 bases lay in between. CDR1 and CDR2 (germline): SGHNT, YYREEE (reference sequence). Written as DNA, the CDR3 is TGTGCCAGCAGCTTGTCCGGGGTCTACAATGAGCAGTTCTTC. It encodes CASSLSGVYNEQFF.

This clone showed up just once. V and J are TRBV18 and TRBJ2-2; D unclear. The germline V gene has CDR1 KGHSH and CDR2 LQKENI. This CDR3 has 15 residues. The germline V and J ends were trimmed by 0 bases and 3 bases, with 8 bases remaining between them. The CDR3 nucleotides read TGTGCCAGCTCACCACCGGGCCTAGACACCGGGGAGCTGTTTTTT. Amino acids: CASSPPGLDTGELFF.

This clone showed up just once. The chain links TRBV7-2 to TRBJ1-5, with unresolved D. CDR3 length: 17 residues. Germline V lookup: CDR1 SGHTA, CDR2 FQGNSA. V was shortened by 5 bases and J by 1 base, with 18 bases between the two germline ends. The CDR3 spells CASSPPPGVMSNQPQHF. CDR3 bases: TGTGCCAGCAGCCCGCCCCCTGGGGTGATGAGCAATCAGCCCCAGCATTTT.

V and J are TRBV2 and TRBJ2-1, with unresolved D. Trimming cost V 5 bases and J 0 bases, with 11 bases left between them. CDR1 is SNHLY and CDR2 is FYNNEI in the germline V gene. CDR3 size: 15 residues. The CDR3 reads CASSNAGSSYNEQFF. DNA of the CDR3: TGTGCCAGCAGTAACGCAGGTAGCTCCTACAATGAGCAGTTCTTC.

The chain has TRBV6-1 and TRBJ2-7, with a tentative D call TRBD2 (6 bases). Trimming shortened V by 7 bases and J by 5 bases, and 12 bases separated the two germline ends. Germline V CDR1 and CDR2: MNHNS, SASEGT. This CDR3 comprises 12 residues. This chain's CDR3 is CASTATSNEQYF. In DNA, the CDR3 is TGTGCCAGCACCGCGACTAGTAACGAGCAGTACTTC.

This clone occurred once. The chain combines TRBV30 with TRBJ2-7, with 7 bases fitting TRBD1. The CDR3 has 13 residues. Germline V gene lookup returns CDR1 GTSNPN and CDR2 SVGIG (reference sequence). V shed 3 bases and J 3 bases; nucleotides not matched to a gene: 5. This chain's CDR3 is CAWSRQGLYEQYF. The CDR3 DNA reads TGTGCCTGGAGCAGACAGGGTCTCTACGAGCAGTACTTC.

This clone was seen a single time. This rearrangement joins TRBV25-1 to TRBJ2-1, with 9 bases lining up with TRBD2. The CDR3 sequence is 15 residues long. Germline CDR1 and CDR2: MGHDK and SYGVNS. V was clipped by 3 bases and J by 8 bases; unmatched bases: 8. CDR3 in DNA: TGTGCCAGCAGTGACCCCAGGACTAGCGTCGATGAGCAGTTCTTC. It is translated as CASSDPRTSVDEQFF.

This chain connects TRBV6-1 to TRBJ2-7, with 8 positions matching TRBD1. The CDR3 loop spans 15 amino acids. The germline gives CDR1 MNHNS, CDR2 SASEGT. V lost 4 bases to trimming and J lost 3 bases; unmatched junction nucleotides: 8. The CDR3 reads CASSASTGVVYEQYF. The CDR3, as DNA: TGTGCCAGCAGTGCCTCGACAGGGGTTGTCTACGAGCAGTACTTC.

The chain recombines TRBV29-1 with TRBJ2-7; 7 bases match TRBD1. V was clipped by 5 bases and J by 6 bases; unmatched bases: 4. CDR1 and CDR2 (germline): SQVTM, ANQGSEA. The CDR3 covers 11 residues. The CDR3 here is CSVRQGGEQYF. In DNA, the CDR3 is TGCAGCGTTCGACAGGGTGGCGAGCAGTACTTC.

The gene calls are TRBV4-1 and TRBJ2-2, with D perhaps TRBD2 (5 bases). Trimming shortened V by 1 base and J by 1 base, and 13 bases separated the two germline ends. The germline CDR1 and CDR2 sequences are MGHRA and YSYEKL. There are 17 residues in the CDR3. CDR3 sequence: CASSQGGSGKNTGELFF. The DNA for the CDR3 is TGCGCCAGCAGCCAAGGGGGTTCCGGGAAGAACACCGGGGAGCTGTTTTTT.

This clone was seen just once. The chain uses TRBV30 and TRBJ1-4; tentative D call: TRBD1 (6 bases). The V end lost 5 bases, the J end lost 0 bases, and 10 bases lay between the germline ends. Germline V CDR1 and CDR2: GTSNPN, SVGIG (reference sequence). CDR3 length: 14 residues. The CDR3 spells CAWARGTTNEKLFF. The DNA of the CDR3 is TGTGCCTGGGCCAGGGGCACAACTAATGAAAAACTGTTTTTT.

The V call is TRBV4-2, the J call TRBJ2-6, with D hard to call. Deletions cut 5 bases from V and 0 bases from J, with 8 bases between. Germline CDR1 is LGHNA and CDR2 is YNFKEQ. CDR3 size: 15 residues. The CDR3 coding sequence is TGTGCCAGCAGCAGTAGCAGCTCTGGGGCCAACGTCCTGACTTTC. It translates to CASSSSSSGANVLTF.

This clone has a single count. A single base is all that separates this from a far larger clone, so a read error is likely. At the DNA level, this CDR3 is encoded by other sequences in the same sample as well. The chain is built from TRBV7-2 and TRBJ1-2; 7 positions match TRBD1. The CDR3 consists of 13 residues. Germline CDR1 and CDR2: SGHTA and FQGNSA. Here the CDR3 DNA reads TGCGCCAGCAACCGACAGGGAGAGGGTGGCTACACCTTC. It encodes CASNRQGEGGYTF.

J is TRBJ2-7 and V is TRBV5-8; D is possibly TRBD2 (5 bases). From germline, CDR1 is SGHTS and CDR2 YDEGEE. The V end lost 0 bases, the J end lost 9 bases, and 13 bases lay between the germline ends. The CDR3 has 13 amino acids. As DNA, the CDR3 is TGTGCCAGCAGCTTGGGACTATTAGAAGGGCAGTACTTC. As protein: CASSLGLLEGQYF.

The chain recombines TRBV7-3 with TRBJ2-1; TRBD1 or TRBD2 may be the D gene (5 bases each). Germline V gene data show CDR1 as SGHTA and CDR2 as FQGTGA. Trimming stripped 5 bases from V and 1 base from J, with 12 bases between. The CDR3 covers 15 residues. CDR3 residues: CASSMGRTSYNEQFF. CDR3 in DNA: TGTGCCAGCAGCATGGGACGGACTTCCTACAATGAGCAGTTCTTC.